The clone carrying this T cell receptor (beta chain) was counted only a few times. Its antigen is still unknown. The source of the sample is a study of shared clonotypes between healthy human individuals. Measured with immunoSEQ multiplex PCR; TCRdb has only the in-frame clones, and not every one. The table records 1.5 million to 2.5 million clones, roughly 94% of them present only once. CD45RO-negative CD8 cells positively selected for CCR7 made up the naive population, which excluded terminally differentiated effector memory CD45RA+ cells. The study, taken as a whole, reports: Apart from blood, nothing was sampled; tissue repertoires likely differ.

There are 15 residues in the CDR3. Per the germline V gene, CDR1 is PRHDT and CDR2 is FYEKMQ (reference sequence). Unmatched junction bases numbered 9, after V lost 5 bases and J lost 5 bases. The chain recombines TRBV13 with TRBJ1-1, with TRBD1 matching over 9 bases. This receptor was taken from a man aged 18-30 years in good health. Sequencing input: naive CD8+ T cells sorted from blood. Here the CDR3 DNA reads TGTGCCAGCAGCGTATACAGGGGGCCGGATACTGAAGCTTTCTTT. Residues: CASSVYRGPDTEAFF.